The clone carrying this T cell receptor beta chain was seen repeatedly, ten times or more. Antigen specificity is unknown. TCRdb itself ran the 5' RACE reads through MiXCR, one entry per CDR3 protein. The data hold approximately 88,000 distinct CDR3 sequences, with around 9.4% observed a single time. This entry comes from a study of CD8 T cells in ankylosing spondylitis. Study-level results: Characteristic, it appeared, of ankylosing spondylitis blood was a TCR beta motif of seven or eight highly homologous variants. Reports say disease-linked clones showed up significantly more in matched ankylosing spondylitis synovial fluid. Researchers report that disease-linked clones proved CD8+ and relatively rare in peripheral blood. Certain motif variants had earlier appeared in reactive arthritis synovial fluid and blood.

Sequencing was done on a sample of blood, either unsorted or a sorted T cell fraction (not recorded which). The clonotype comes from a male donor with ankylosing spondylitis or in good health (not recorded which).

CDR3 sequence reads: CASSSASSSYEQYF. The CDR3 nucleotides are TGTGCCAGCAGTTCCGCAAGCAGCTCCTACGAGCAGTACTTC. The chain combines TRBV12-3 or TRBV12-4 with TRBJ2-7; D is undetermined. CDR3 length equals 14 residues. V dropped 4 bases and J dropped 0 bases, with 10 bases sitting between them.